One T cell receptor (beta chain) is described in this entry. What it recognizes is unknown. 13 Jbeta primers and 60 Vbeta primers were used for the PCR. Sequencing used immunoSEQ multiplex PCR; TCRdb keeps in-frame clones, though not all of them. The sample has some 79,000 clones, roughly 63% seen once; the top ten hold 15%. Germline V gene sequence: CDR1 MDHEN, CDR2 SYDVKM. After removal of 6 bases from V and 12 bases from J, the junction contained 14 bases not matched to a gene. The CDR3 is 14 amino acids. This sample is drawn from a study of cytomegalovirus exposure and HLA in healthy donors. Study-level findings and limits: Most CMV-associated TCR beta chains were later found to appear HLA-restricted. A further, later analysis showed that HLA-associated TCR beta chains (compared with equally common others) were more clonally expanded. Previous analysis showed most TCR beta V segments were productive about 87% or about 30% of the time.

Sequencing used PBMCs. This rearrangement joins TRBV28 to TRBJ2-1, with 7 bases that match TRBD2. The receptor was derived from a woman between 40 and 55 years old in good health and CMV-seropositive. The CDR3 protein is CASSPGPGGRRQFF. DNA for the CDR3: TGTGCCAGCAGCCCGGGGCCGGGCGGGAGAAGGCAGTTCTTC.